The present TCR beta chain was sequenced within a study of blood T cell repertoires in COVID-19. As originally analysed: Estimates of nucleated cell counts were drawn from the amplification of reference gene primers. The method was immunoSEQ multiplex PCR; TCRdb's version includes in-frame clones alone and lacks a portion of them. V and J calls and clone size come straight from that table; D and trimming were deduced from the DNA. The sample consists of hundreds of thousands of clones, roughly 91% of them appearing once. The V gene's germline CDR1 is MDHEN and CDR2 SYDVKM. The CDR3 loop spans 13 amino acids. Trimming removed 10 bases from V and 11 bases from J, with 24 bases in between. Followed over time, Seattle patients had been enrolled while infection was active.

This chain connects TRBV28 to TRBJ2-7; TRBD2 is a possible D gene (6 bases). This TCR was sampled from a woman aged 45-60 years with COVID-19, enrolled during active disease. The source material was peripheral blood. The CDR3 reads CATTGRGVYLEYF. The CDR3 DNA sequence: TGTGCCACCACGGGGCGCGGGGTTTATTTGGAGTACTTC.